These 26 T cell receptor beta chains were sequenced from one sample in a study of T cells in Graves' hyperthyroidism and ophthalmopathy. Amplification yielded TCR beta CDR3 regions, with RNA transcripts as the source. TCR CDR3 underwent first-round RT-PCR with the HTBI primer set. Via MiXCR, TCRdb re-called the multiplex PCR reads, giving one row per CDR3 protein. Of nearly 600,000 distinct CDR3 sequences listed, around 13% are singletons. Sequenced material: blood. These receptor sequences come from a woman aged 25 to 39 with Graves' hyperthyroidism that later progressed to Graves' ophthalmopathy.

This clonotype showed up just a few times. The V gene is TRBV7-9, the J gene TRBJ2-3, with D unclear. V gave up 4 bases and J gave up 6 bases, with 11 bases separating them. Per germline, CDR1 SEHNR and CDR2 FQNEAQ (reference sequence). The CDR3 spans 13 residues. CDR3 protein: CASSSVSADTQYF. The CDR3 coding sequence is TGTGCCAGCAGCTCGGTATCAGCGGATACGCAGTATTTT.

This clonotype was observed a handful of times. The V gene is TRBV12-3 or TRBV12-4, the J gene TRBJ1-2; D is unclear. This CDR3 has 13 amino acids. V lost 4 bases to trimming and J lost 2 bases, with 8 bases between them. The CDR3 DNA reads TGTGCCAGCAGTTATGACGGGAACTATGGCTACACCTTC. This sequence encodes CASSYDGNYGYTF.

Note on this clonotype: A much larger clonotype is one base distant, so this may be a read error. The chain combines TRBV24-1 with TRBJ2-1; D is unclear. The CDR3 runs 13 residues. Germline V lookup: CDR1 KGHDR, CDR2 SFDVKD. The CDR3 sequence is CAISEPETGEQFF. CDR3 bases: TGTGCCATCAGTGAGCCTGAGACTGGTGAGCAGTTCTTC.

In its sample, this clonotype was seen many times. The V and J genes are TRBV20-1 and TRBJ2-1; 10 bases are shared with TRBD2. Germline assignment: CDR1 DFQATT and CDR2 SNEGSKA (reference sequence). Trimming cost V 6 bases and J 8 bases; bases outside gene matches: 7. The CDR3 totals 13 residues. CDR3 sequence reads: CSAASGSFYEQFF. Written as DNA, the CDR3 is TGCAGTGCCGCTAGCGGGAGTTTTTATGAGCAGTTCTTC.

This chain uses TRBV7-9 with TRBJ1-1, with TRBD1 as a possible D gene (6 bases). The CDR3 has 13 residues. Germline values: CDR1 SEHNR, CDR2 FQNEAQ (reference sequence). V was shortened by 5 bases and J by 5 bases, with 12 bases between the two germline ends. The CDR3 reads CASSPGQRTEAFF. CDR3 sequence (DNA): TGTGCCAGCAGCCCAGGACAGAGAACTGAAGCTTTCTTT. The whole variable domain, remainder taken from reference TRBV7-9 and TRBJ1-1, is DTGVSQNPRHKITKRGQNVTFRCDPISEHNRLYWYRQTLGQGPEFLTYFQNEAQLEKSRLLSDRFSAERPKGSFSTLEIQRTEQGDSAMYLCASSPGQRTEAFFGQGTRLTVV.

This clonotype was seen repeatedly, ten times or more. The chain combines TRBV6-2 or TRBV6-3 with TRBJ2-5; 7 bases are a match to TRBD1. The germline V gene encodes CDR1 MNHEY and CDR2 SVGEGT. The CDR3 has 17 amino acids. V gave up 6 bases and J gave up 3 bases; unmatched junction bases: 16. The CDR3 sequence is CASSLYRLGQSEETQYF. The CDR3 coding sequence is TGTGCCAGCAGCCTCTACCGGCTGGGACAGTCCGAAGAGACCCAGTACTTC.

This clonotype was detected ten times or more. The chain employs TRBV9 and TRBJ1-1; 9 positions match TRBD1. V was clipped by 4 bases and J by 6 bases; unmatched bases: 7. The germline V gene has CDR1 SGDLS and CDR2 YYNGEE. This CDR3 spans 14 amino acids. CDR3 in DNA: TGTGCCAGCAGCCCAGGACAGGGGCCGTCTGAAGCTTTCTTT. The encoded protein is CASSPGQGPSEAFF.

In its sample, this clonotype was seen many times. This chain joins TRBV28 and TRBJ2-1; unclear D gene. Trimming pared 5 bases from V and 5 bases from J, leaving 7 bases between. Germline V gene lookup returns CDR1 MDHEN and CDR2 SYDVKM. This CDR3 has 12 residues. The CDR3 spells CASSLLHNEQFF. The CDR3 DNA is TGTGCCAGCAGTCTCCTCCACAATGAGCAGTTCTTC.

This clonotype was picked up a small number of times. This chain uses TRBV9 with TRBJ2-3; 11 bases are a match to TRBD2. The CDR3 contains 16 residues. Losses at the gene ends were 3 bases for V and 3 bases for J; bases not matched to a gene: 6. Germline CDR1 SGDLS, CDR2 YYNGEE. The CDR3 DNA sequence: TGTGCCAGCAGCGCGGCCGGGACTAGCGGAACAGATACGCAGTATTTT. It encodes CASSAAGTSGTDTQYF.

This clonotype was picked up many times. J is TRBJ1-2 and V is TRBV3-1; TRBD1 matches 10 bases. CDR3 size: 14 residues. Germline V CDR1 and CDR2: LGHDT, YNNKEL (reference sequence). V lost 1 base to trimming and J lost 7 bases; unmatched junction nucleotides: 3. CDR3 in amino acids: CASSQVGQGIGYTF. The CDR3 nucleotides read TGTGCCAGCAGCCAAGTGGGACAGGGGATTGGCTACACCTTC.

At least ten counts were recorded for this clonotype. V gene TRBV27 combines with J gene TRBJ1-2, with TRBD1 matching 8 bases. The CDR3 has 14 residues. Germline values: CDR1 MNHEY, CDR2 SMNVEV (reference sequence). Trimming took 5 bases from V and 8 from J; bases not matched to a gene: 10. This CDR3 is CASSNQDRAGGYTF. Written as DNA, the CDR3 is TGTGCCAGCAGTAACCAGGACAGGGCGGGGGGCTACACCTTC.

This clonotype showed up many times. This chain connects TRBV12-3 or TRBV12-4 to TRBJ1-2, with 7 bases matching TRBD1. The junction had 12 bases not matched to a gene; V was cut back by 10 bases and J by 1 base. The CDR3 runs 15 residues. This chain's CDR3 is CATTVEGAHNYGYTF. CDR3 coding DNA: TGTGCCACCACGGTGGAGGGGGCCCATAACTATGGCTACACCTTC.

The chain employs TRBV28 and TRBJ2-5, with D maybe TRBD2 (6 bases). CDR3 length: 14 residues. Germline V CDR1 and CDR2: MDHEN, SYDVKM. The germline V and J ends were trimmed by 5 bases and 4 bases, with 14 bases remaining between them. The CDR3 sequence is CASSGAGGAETQYF. The CDR3 nucleotides are TGTGCCAGCAGTGGGGCCGGAGGGGCAGAGACCCAGTACTTC.

CDR3 nucleotides: TGTGCCAGCAGTTACAGGGATTTCACCGGGGAGCTGTTTTTT. Protein: CASSYRDFTGELFF. The chain carries TRBV6-2 or TRBV6-3 and TRBJ2-2; D remains ambiguous. V shed 2 bases and J shed 4 bases, with 8 bases lying between them. Germline assignment: CDR1 MNHEY and CDR2 SVGEGT. CDR3 length: 14 amino acids.

This chain links TRBV25-1 with TRBJ2-7, with TRBD2 identical over 12 bases. CDR3 length: 16 residues. Germline loops: CDR1 MGHDK, CDR2 SYGVNS. V trimming: 3 bases; J trimming: 1 base; junction bases outside the gene matches: 4. DNA of the CDR3: TGTGCCAGCAGTGACCCGGGACTAGCGGGTTCCTACGAGCAGTACTTC. Translating it yields CASSDPGLAGSYEQYF.

This clonotype occurred many times. This sequence joins TRBV19 and TRBJ2-5, with 9 bases that match TRBD1. This CDR3 is 14 amino acids long. V dropped 6 bases and J dropped 1; count of bases not matched to a gene: 3. Germline V gives CDR1 LNHDA, CDR2 SQIVND (reference sequence). CDR3 bases: TGTGCCAGTAGACCGGGACAGGGCCAAGAGACCCAGTACTTC. Residues: CASRPGQGQETQYF.

At least ten counts were recorded for this clonotype. This chain links TRBV25-1 with TRBJ1-3; D ambiguous. Trimming left V 0 bases short and J 4 bases short, with 7 bases between. Germline V gene data show CDR1 as MGHDK and CDR2 as SYGVNS. The CDR3 extends over 14 amino acids. Here the CDR3 reads CASSEYPAGNTIYF. The CDR3 nucleotides read TGTGCCAGCAGTGAATATCCAGCAGGAAACACCATATATTTT.

The genes are TRBV24-1 and TRBJ2-1; D gene ambiguous. This CDR3 has 15 residues. CDR1 is KGHDR, CDR2 SFDVKD, per germline. The V end was cut by 5 bases, the J end by 0 bases, with 10 bases between. The CDR3 DNA sequence: TGTGCCACCAGTGTCGACCAGAGCTCCTACAATGAGCAGTTCTTC. Protein product: CATSVDQSSYNEQFF.

This clonotype has a count of ten or more. The chain combines TRBV28 with TRBJ1-2; D unclear. Deletions cut 1 base from V and 2 bases from J, with 14 bases between. Germline lookup yields CDR1 MDHEN and CDR2 SYDVKM. The CDR3 covers 16 residues. This CDR3 reads CASSLSRTVNNYGYTF. CDR3 DNA: TGTGCCAGCAGTTTATCTCGGACGGTTAACAACTATGGCTACACCTTC.

This clonotype was detected a few times. This chain connects TRBV7-9 to TRBJ2-7, with 9 nucleotides matching TRBD2. Germline-derived CDR1 and CDR2 are SEHNR and FQNEAQ (reference sequence). Trimming took 6 bases from V and 5 from J; bases not matched to a gene: 11. The CDR3 contains 15 residues. The CDR3 DNA reads as TGTGCCAGCAGTTGGGGTGCTAGCGGGATCAACGAGCAGTACTTC. As protein: CASSWGASGINEQYF.

This clonotype came up many times. The chain links TRBV20-1 to TRBJ2-3; weak D call: TRBD2 (7 bases). With 0 bases removed from V and 2 bases from J, the gap between germline ends came to 18 bases. The CDR3 length is 17 residues. The germline V gene has CDR1 DFQATT and CDR2 SNEGSKA (reference sequence). The CDR3 loop reads CSARDLTGGGITDTQYF. The DNA for the CDR3 is TGCAGTGCTAGAGATTTAACAGGCGGGGGCATCACAGATACGCAGTATTTT.

This clonotype was counted many times. The chain has TRBV6-1 and TRBJ1-2; D unresolved. This CDR3 is built from 15 residues. Germline CDR1 and CDR2: MNHNS and SASEGT. The germline V and J ends were trimmed by 2 bases and 0 bases, with 10 bases remaining between them. CDR3 sequence: CASSEILQTNYGYTF. CDR3 DNA sequence: TGTGCCAGCAGTGAAATACTTCAGACTAACTATGGCTACACCTTC.

The chain combines TRBV24-1 with TRBJ2-3; D remains unclear. Germline values: CDR1 KGHDR, CDR2 SFDVKD. CDR3 size: 18 residues. V lost 5 bases and J lost 0, with 20 bases in between. CDR3 in amino acids: CATSAQTDFSSSTDTQYF. Here the CDR3 DNA reads TGTGCCACCAGTGCTCAAACCGACTTTTCCTCTAGCACAGATACGCAGTATTTT.

This clonotype was recorded at least ten times. The chain links TRBV6-2 or TRBV6-3 to TRBJ2-6, with D perhaps TRBD1 (6 bases). Germline loops: CDR1 MNHEY, CDR2 SVGEGT. There are 17 residues in the CDR3. The V gene lost 2 bases and the J gene lost 4 bases, with 15 bases spanning the gap. CDR3 protein: CASSYLFTGSGANVLTF. The CDR3 bases are TGTGCCAGCAGTTACCTTTTTACAGGGTCCGGGGCCAACGTCCTGACTTTC.

This clonotype was recorded many times. The chain links TRBV6-2 or TRBV6-3 to TRBJ1-1; TRBD1 might be the D (5 bases). The CDR3 covers 19 residues. Germline V gives CDR1 MNHEY, CDR2 SVGEGT. Trimming removed 2 bases at V and 3 bases at J, with 25 bases between. CDR3 nucleotide sequence: TGTGCCAGCAGTTACCTGCCGGCAGGGCGCATCTCTGGGGACACTGAAGCTTTCTTT. Translating gives CASSYLPAGRISGDTEAFF.

The J gene is TRBJ2-6, the V gene TRBV7-2; TRBD1 is a possible D gene (5 bases). This CDR3 has 16 residues. Trimming removed 4 bases at V and 0 bases at J, with 10 bases between. From germline, CDR1 is SGHTA and CDR2 FQGNSA. Written as DNA, the CDR3 is TGTGCCAGCAGCTCCAACACAGGCTCTGGGGCCAACGTCCTGACTTTC. Translating gives CASSSNTGSGANVLTF.